Below are 3 T cell receptor beta chains sequenced from a single sample in a study of cytomegalovirus exposure and HLA in healthy donors. The PCR was carried out with 60 Vbeta primers and 13 Jbeta primers. The table came from immunoSEQ multiplex PCR; TCRdb's copy has only in-frame clones and leaves some out. The sample holds around 200,000 clones, roughly 80% seen once. The sequencing input was PBMCs. Receptors were obtained from a boy aged 5-17 years in good health and CMV-seronegative.

This clone was seen just once. The chain has TRBV25-1 and TRBJ2-7; 9 positions match TRBD1. V lost 6 bases to trimming and J lost 4 bases; unmatched junction nucleotides: 4. Germline V gene data show CDR1 as MGHDK and CDR2 as SYGVNS. The CDR3 spans 13 residues. CDR3 nucleotides: TGTGCCAGCAGCGGGACAGGGCGGTACGAGCAGTACTTC. Its protein is CASSGTGRYEQYF.

The J gene is TRBJ2-1, the V gene TRBV7-2; 9 nucleotides align to TRBD2. Germline lookup yields CDR1 SGHTA and CDR2 FQGNSA. The J segment lost 10 bases and the V segment lost 6 bases, leaving 4 bases of the junction unmatched. The CDR3 extends over 12 amino acids. The CDR3 spells CASSSSGIEQFF. The CDR3 bases are TGTGCCAGCAGTTCTAGCGGGATAGAGCAGTTCTTC.

This CDR3 is CASSFRQGATDTQYF. The CDR3 bases are TGTGCCAGCAGCTTTCGACAGGGGGCCACAGATACGCAGTATTTT. The chain has TRBV7-9 and TRBJ2-3, with 10 bases matching TRBD1. From germline, CDR1 is SEHNR and CDR2 FQNEAQ (reference sequence). The CDR3 has 15 amino acids. J was trimmed by 2 bases and V by 3 bases; bases with no gene match: 2.